Listed below are T cell receptor beta chains from one sample, sequenced in a study of blood T cell repertoires in COVID-19. Data came from immunoSEQ multiplex PCR; TCRdb stores just in-frame clones and leaves some out. This table holds about 190,000 clones, around three quarters found once. Material: peripheral blood. These receptors originate from a man in his sixties with active or convalescent COVID-19. Each CDR3 is given with its conserved first and last residue. Each record gives: V gene, D gene, CDR3 protein. D genes are given only for firm matches.

v_call: TRBV14
d_call: TRBD2
cdr3_aa: CASSLGLAGAFGDTQYF

v_call: TRBV5-1
d_call: TRBD1
cdr3_aa: CASSLRGQLTAGELFF

v_call: TRBV15
d_call: TRBD1
cdr3_aa: CATTQGAGEEEKLFF

v_call: TRBV5-1
d_call: NA
cdr3_aa: CASRRQESTDTQYF

v_call: TRBV27
d_call: NA
cdr3_aa: CASSFRPEEGQAFF

v_call: TRBV9
d_call: TRBD1
cdr3_aa: CASSMGAGGSTDTQYF

v_call: TRBV27
d_call: NA
cdr3_aa: CASSLRGVNGYTF

v_call: TRBV2
d_call: NA
cdr3_aa: CASTLLHEQYF

v_call: TRBV6-2/TRBV6-3
d_call: TRBD1
cdr3_aa: CASSAWRDSYQPQHF

v_call: TRBV7-8
d_call: TRBD2
cdr3_aa: CASSFPSGGQETQYF

v_call: TRBV11-3
d_call: NA
cdr3_aa: CASSPGSSPSTDTQYF

v_call: TRBV30
d_call: NA
cdr3_aa: CAWTPGVQGLNYGYTF

v_call: TRBV7-2
d_call: NA
cdr3_aa: CASSLRKVGASSTEAFF

v_call: TRBV11-3
d_call: TRBD1
cdr3_aa: CASSSGTGEAGELFF

v_call: TRBV15
d_call: NA
cdr3_aa: CATSRESSGISSYEQYF

v_call: TRBV11-3
d_call: TRBD1
cdr3_aa: CASSLGGRGPYNEQFF

v_call: TRBV27
d_call: TRBD1
cdr3_aa: CASSSIPGQGFNYGYTF

v_call: TRBV5-5
d_call: TRBD2
cdr3_aa: CASSLGPSGAPDTQYF

v_call: TRBV28
d_call: TRBD1
cdr3_aa: CASRRQGVYYGYTF

v_call: TRBV5-5
d_call: NA
cdr3_aa: CASSLISDSGYGYTF

v_call: TRBV6-2/TRBV6-3
d_call: TRBD1
cdr3_aa: CASSPLNRGREKLFF

v_call: TRBV2
d_call: TRBD1
cdr3_aa: CASSEDSLQGAGGELFF

v_call: TRBV7-2
d_call: NA
cdr3_aa: CASSLVVVPGNTIYF

v_call: TRBV24-1
d_call: NA
cdr3_aa: CATSDARGGTEAFF

v_call: TRBV28
d_call: TRBD2
cdr3_aa: CASSLSGRAYTQYF

v_call: TRBV28
d_call: TRBD1
cdr3_aa: CASSFSTGRHTEAFF

v_call: TRBV28
d_call: TRBD1
cdr3_aa: CASSRDRGFSPLHF

v_call: TRBV5-1
d_call: NA
cdr3_aa: CASSLAFTESTDTQYF

v_call: TRBV7-2
d_call: TRBD2
cdr3_aa: CASSSLGLAEQYF

v_call: TRBV28
d_call: NA
cdr3_aa: CASSQGRVGNQPQHF

v_call: TRBV7-9
d_call: TRBD2
cdr3_aa: CASTKGLAGDGSAEQFF

v_call: TRBV5-1
d_call: NA
cdr3_aa: CASNAGRGTGELFF

v_call: TRBV5-4
d_call: NA
cdr3_aa: CASSPAGAANTGELFF

v_call: TRBV10-3
d_call: TRBD1
cdr3_aa: CAISEYRGNYGYTF

v_call: TRBV30
d_call: NA
cdr3_aa: CAWSVQIYNEKLFF

v_call: TRBV7-2
d_call: NA
cdr3_aa: CASSLGAGRSTDTQYF

v_call: TRBV2
d_call: TRBD1
cdr3_aa: CAGSDRGETQYF

v_call: TRBV5-1
d_call: TRBD2
cdr3_aa: CASSPGLAVYNEQFF

v_call: TRBV27
d_call: NA
cdr3_aa: CASSLGVQGVDTQYF

v_call: TRBV11-2
d_call: NA
cdr3_aa: CASSPDRATEAFF